These 22 T cell receptor beta chains share one sample of origin, sequenced in a study of neurological immune-mediated disorders. Using its own MiXCR run on the 5' RACE reads, TCRdb lists one record per CDR3 protein. The top ten clones hold around 4.4% of a sample with 35,000 to 45,000 distinct CDR3 sequences, 6% to 8.5% of them seen once. Sequencing was performed on PBMCs. These receptors came from a woman in her forties in good health.

This clonotype occurred many times. The V call is TRBV20-1, the J call TRBJ1-2; 8 nucleotides match TRBD1. The CDR3 spans 17 residues. V gave up 3 bases and J gave up 4 bases; unmatched junction bases: 16. The V gene's germline CDR1 is DFQATT and CDR2 SNEGSKA (reference sequence). CDR3 coding DNA: TGCAGTGCTAGCCGAGGGGGACAGGAGTCAATCGGCTATGGCTACACCTTC. Translating it yields CSASRGGQESIGYGYTF.

This clonotype was seen many times. This chain uses TRBV24-1 with TRBJ1-1; D gene uncertain. Germline CDR1 and CDR2: KGHDR and SFDVKD. This CDR3 comprises 14 residues. V gave up 1 base and J gave up 1 base, with 6 bases separating them. DNA for the CDR3: TGTGCCACCAGTGATTTCTACGGGAACACTGAAGCTTTCTTT. It codes for CATSDFYGNTEAFF.

This clonotype was found many times. This rearrangement joins TRBV7-9 to TRBJ1-2, with 7 positions matching TRBD1. V lost 5 bases to trimming and J lost 2 bases; unmatched junction nucleotides: 11. Germline V CDR1 and CDR2: SEHNR, FQNEAQ (reference sequence). This CDR3 contains 16 residues. In nucleotides, the CDR3 is TGTGCCAGCAGCCCAGACAGGGTTTCGGACAACTATGGCTACACCTTC. Its translation is CASSPDRVSDNYGYTF.

There are many counts of this clonotype. The CDR3: CASSYSRAERLNQPQHF. CDR3 nucleotides: TGTGCCAGCAGTTACTCGAGGGCTGAGAGACTTAATCAGCCCCAGCATTTT. V and J are TRBV6-2 or TRBV6-3 and TRBJ1-5, with D hard to call. The V end was cut by 0 bases, the J end by 4 bases, with 16 bases between. CDR1 is MNHEY and CDR2 is SVGEGT in the germline V gene. The length of the CDR3 is 17 residues.

This clonotype was counted many times. The rearrangement links TRBV28 to TRBJ2-7; D is perhaps TRBD1 or TRBD2 (7 bases each). Trimming cost V 7 bases and J 3 bases, with 13 bases left between them. The CDR3 extends over 13 amino acids. The germline V gene has CDR1 MDHEN and CDR2 SYDVKM. CDR3 region: CASTPGGDYEQYV. The CDR3 nucleotides are TGTGCCAGCACCCCAGGGGGGGACTACGAGCAGTACGTC.

This clonotype was observed many times. The genes are TRBV12-3 or TRBV12-4 and TRBJ2-5; D uncertain. With 2 bases removed from V and 5 bases from J, the gap between germline ends came to 15 bases. The CDR3 is 15 amino acids. The CDR3 is CASSLRTAMGETQYF. CDR3 sequence (DNA): TGTGCCAGCAGTTTAAGGACGGCGATGGGTGAGACCCAGTACTTC.

This clonotype came up many times. The V and J genes are TRBV10-3 and TRBJ2-5; 11 nucleotides match TRBD2. The CDR3 spans 15 residues. Losses at the gene ends were 6 bases for V and 1 base for J; bases not matched to a gene: 4. In germline, CDR1 is ENHRY, CDR2 SYGVKD. This chain's CDR3 is CAIRKTSGIQETQYF. CDR3 nucleotide sequence: TGTGCCATCAGGAAGACTAGCGGGATCCAAGAGACCCAGTACTTC.

Many counts were recorded for this clonotype. V usage is TRBV6-1 and J usage is TRBJ2-2, with 9 bases aligning to TRBD2. Germline CDR1 and CDR2: MNHNS and SASEGT. The V segment lost 4 bases and the J segment 4 bases; nucleotides outside the gene matches: 7. The CDR3 contains 16 residues. The CDR3 coding sequence is TGTGCCAGCAGTGTGTCTAGCGGGGACACCACCGGGGAGCTGTTTTTT. It specifies CASSVSSGDTTGELFF.

This clonotype was observed many times. The rearrangement links TRBV27 to TRBJ2-3; D uncertain. This CDR3 is built from 17 residues. V lost 5 bases and J 2 bases, leaving 20 bases between the germline ends. The germline CDR1 and CDR2 sequences are MNHEY and SMNVEV (reference sequence). CDR3 coding DNA: TGTGCCAGCAGTCCGCCCCATTTTCTCAGCACCACAGATACGCAGTATTTT. As protein: CASSPPHFLSTTDTQYF.

This clonotype was detected many times. CDR3 amino acids: CASSLQGARGYTF. In DNA form, the CDR3 reads TGCGCCAGCAGCTTACAGGGGGCTCGAGGCTACACCTTC. The rearrangement joins TRBV5-1 to TRBJ1-2, with 9 bases lining up with TRBD1. Germline lookup yields CDR1 SGHRS and CDR2 YFSETQ. The CDR3 length is 13 residues. V shed 2 bases, J shed 8 bases, and the junction held 4 bases outside the gene matches. Variable domain in full (rest from reference TRBV5-1 and TRBJ1-2): KAGVTQTPRYLIKTRGQQVTLSCSPISGHRSVSWYQQTPGQGLQFLFEYFSETQRNKGNFPGRFSGRQFSNSRSEMNVSTLELGDSALYLCASSLQGARGYTFGSGTRLTVV.

Of note for this clonotype: With a much larger clone just one base away, this may be a read error. V is TRBV6-1 and J is TRBJ1-5, with D perhaps matching TRBD1 (5 bases). CDR3 length: 14 amino acids. Germline V gene lookup returns CDR1 MNHNS and CDR2 SASEGT. The V and J ends lost 10 bases and 4 bases respectively, with 17 bases between them. The CDR3 nucleotides read TGTGCCACCGCCTGCAGGGTGGGTAATCAGCCCCAGCATTTT. Its protein is CATACRVGNQPQHF.

This clonotype was recorded many times. The chain recombines TRBV12-3 or TRBV12-4 with TRBJ1-2; D is uncertain. The CDR3 has 13 residues. V lost 5 bases and J 5 bases, leaving 12 bases between the germline ends. The CDR3 region has the DNA TGTGCCAGCAGTGGCCCGGGCGGATATGGCTACACCTTC. Encoded protein: CASSGPGGYGYTF.

This clonotype has ten or more counts. The chain recombines TRBV5-1 with TRBJ2-1; TRBD2 aligns across 13 bases. V lost 7 bases to trimming and J lost 6 bases; unmatched junction nucleotides: 4. This CDR3 is 14 amino acids long. Germline loops: CDR1 SGHRS, CDR2 YFSETQ. This chain's CDR3 is CASGLAGAVNEQFF. CDR3 in DNA: TGCGCCAGCGGACTAGCGGGAGCGGTCAATGAGCAGTTCTTC.

This clonotype appeared many times. This chain links TRBV4-1 with TRBJ2-1; D is unresolved. Germline lookup yields CDR1 MGHRA and CDR2 YSYEKL. The CDR3 covers 13 residues. V was cut by 3 bases and J by 6 bases, with 9 bases left in between. The CDR3 here is CASSHGRLNEQFF. CDR3 nucleotides: TGCGCCAGCAGCCACGGGCGGCTCAATGAGCAGTTCTTC.

This clonotype was seen ten or more times. V and J are TRBV6-5 and TRBJ1-6; the match to TRBD1 covers 8 bases. The germline V gene has CDR1 MNHEY and CDR2 SVGAGI. The V and J ends lost 0 bases and 5 bases, in that order; junction bases with no gene match: 9. CDR3 length: 18 amino acids. Written as DNA, the CDR3 is TGTGCCAGCAGTTACTCGAGACCGACGGGACAGGATAATTCACCCCTCCACTTT. Its translation: CASSYSRPTGQDNSPLHF.

This clonotype has ten or more counts. CDR3 DNA: TGTGCCAGCAGCTTGGGCCAGTTGGAGCAGTACGTC. As protein: CASSLGQLEQYV. The chain combines TRBV5-6 with TRBJ2-7; D is uncertain. Germline values: CDR1 SGHDT, CDR2 YYEEEE. CDR3 length: 12 amino acids. Trimming left V 0 bases short and J 7 bases short, with 8 bases between.

This clonotype was detected many times. The gene calls are TRBV6-5 and TRBJ1-5; no reliable D call. CDR1 MNHEY and CDR2 SVGAGI come from the germline V gene. The CDR3 runs to 13 residues. V was shortened by 8 bases and J by 7 bases, with 15 bases between the two germline ends. CDR3 loop: CASALDRVQPQHF. In DNA form, the CDR3 reads TGTGCCAGCGCTCTCGATCGAGTCCAGCCCCAGCATTTT.

This clonotype occurred many times. CDR3 in amino acids: CASSEQENSPLHF. CDR3 in DNA: TGTGCCAGCAGTGAACAGGAAAATTCACCCCTCCACTTT. The genes are TRBV2 and TRBJ1-6; D ambiguous. V was pared by 2 bases and J by 7 bases, with 6 bases between. CDR1 is SNHLY and CDR2 is FYNNEI in the germline V gene. The CDR3 sequence is 13 residues long.

This clonotype has at least ten counts. This chain links TRBV20-1 with TRBJ1-4; 8 positions agree with TRBD1. CDR1 and CDR2 (germline): DFQATT, SNEGSKA (reference sequence). The CDR3 loop spans 16 amino acids. The junction had 6 bases not matched to a gene; V was cut back by 3 bases and J by 0 bases. The CDR3 here is CSARDRETATNEKLFF. CDR3 sequence (DNA): TGCAGTGCTAGGGACAGGGAAACTGCAACTAATGAAAAACTGTTTTTT.

This clonotype was observed at least ten times. This chain uses TRBV5-1 with TRBJ2-1; tentatively, D is TRBD2 (6 bases). Between the trimmed V and J ends, which lost 0 bases and 0 bases, there was a span of 7 bases. Germline-derived CDR1 and CDR2 are SGHRS and YFSETQ. This CDR3 region has 15 residues. This CDR3 reads CASSLDGSSYNEQFF. The CDR3 region has the DNA TGCGCCAGCAGCTTGGACGGGAGCTCCTACAATGAGCAGTTCTTC.

The table lists this clonotype with many counts. The CDR3 bases are TGTGCCATCAGTGCGGCGCGGGGGGGTAATACGCAGTATTTT. This codes for CAISAARGGNTQYF. V is TRBV10-3 and J is TRBJ2-3, with 9 bases identical to TRBD2. Unmatched junction bases numbered 6, after V lost 4 bases and J lost 7 bases. CDR3 length: 14 residues. Germline values: CDR1 ENHRY, CDR2 SYGVKD.

This clonotype was seen many times. The chain couples TRBV25-1 to TRBJ2-1, with D possibly matching TRBD2 (5 bases). The CDR3 spans 15 residues. Trimming removed 3 bases at V and 0 bases at J, with 9 bases between. Germline V gives CDR1 MGHDK, CDR2 SYGVNS. CDR3 amino acids: CASSDEAVSYNEQFF. Here the CDR3 DNA reads TGTGCCAGCAGTGATGAAGCGGTCTCCTACAATGAGCAGTTCTTC.